Many counts were recorded for the clone carrying this TCR beta chain. The target antigen is unknown. These data are taken from a study of T cells in Graves' hyperthyroidism and ophthalmopathy. Study conclusions and caveats: The model forecast ophthalmopathy, anticipating it by a median around 6.5 months before onset. Peripheral blood also featured most of the thyroid clonotypes expanded above 0.001.

Lactation, pregnancy, other autoimmune disease or uncontrolled infection led to exclusion of patients. Clinical symptoms, serum thyroxine and TRAb, thyroid ultrasound and orbital computed tomography together formed the diagnostic basis. The CDR3 extends over 14 amino acids. The V and J ends lost 7 bases and 3 bases respectively, with 15 bases between them. Researchers took RNA transcripts and amplified the TCR beta CDR3 regions from them. HTBI primers were the set used in a first-round RT-PCR of the TCR CDR3. TCRdb reanalysed the multiplex PCR reads using MiXCR and keeps one entry per CDR3 protein. The sample consists of 450,000 to 650,000 distinct CDR3 sequences, roughly a sixth of them appearing once.

The chain carries TRBV12-3 or TRBV12-4 and TRBJ2-5; D may be TRBD1 (7 bases). The material sequenced was blood. The clonotype comes from a woman aged 18-35 years with Graves' ophthalmopathy. The CDR3 DNA is TGTGCCAGCAAGGGAGGACAGGCGGAAGAGACCCAGTACTTC. Protein sequence: CASKGGQAEETQYF.